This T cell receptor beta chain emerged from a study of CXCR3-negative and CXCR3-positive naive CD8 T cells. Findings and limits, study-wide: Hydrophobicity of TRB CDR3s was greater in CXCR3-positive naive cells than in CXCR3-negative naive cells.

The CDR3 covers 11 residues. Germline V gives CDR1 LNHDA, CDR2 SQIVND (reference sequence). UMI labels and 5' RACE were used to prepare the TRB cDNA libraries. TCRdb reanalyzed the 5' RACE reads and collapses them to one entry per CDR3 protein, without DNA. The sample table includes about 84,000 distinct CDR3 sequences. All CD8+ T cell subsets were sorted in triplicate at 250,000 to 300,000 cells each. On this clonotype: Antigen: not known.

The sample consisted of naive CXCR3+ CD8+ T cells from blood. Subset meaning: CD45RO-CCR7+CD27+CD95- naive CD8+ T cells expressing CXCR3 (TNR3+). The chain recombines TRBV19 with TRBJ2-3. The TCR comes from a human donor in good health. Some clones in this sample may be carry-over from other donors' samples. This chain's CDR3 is CASRLGDTQYF.